Listed here are 32 T cell receptor beta chains from one sample, sequenced in a study of long-term antiretroviral therapy in people with HIV. The authors ran the immunoSEQ assay, v3.0, at survey level. Clones were sequenced by immunoSEQ multiplex PCR, and TCRdb holds only the in-frame ones, with some missing. The table has roughly 16,000 clones, about three quarters seen once; the top ten hold about 22%. The input for sequencing was unsorted PBMCs, taken 2.1 years after starting antiretroviral therapy. These receptors were taken from a man aged 35 to 55 with HIV.

This sequence joins TRBV7-9 and TRBJ2-1; the D is unclear. The V gene lost 6 bases and the J gene lost 1 base, with 7 bases spanning the gap. The CDR3 extends over 13 amino acids. Germline-derived CDR1 and CDR2 are SEHNR and FQNEAQ (reference sequence). CDR3 DNA sequence: TGTGCCAGCAGAGACGGGTCCTACAATGAGCAGTTCTTC. It is translated as CASRDGSYNEQFF.

The chain uses TRBV15 and TRBJ1-4; 7 positions match TRBD1. J was trimmed by 4 bases and V by 5 bases; bases with no gene match: 7. Per germline, CDR1 LNHNV and CDR2 YYDKDF (reference sequence). The CDR3 runs 15 residues. The CDR3 DNA reads as TGTGCCACCAGCCCCCGGGACAGCCTTAATGAAAAACTGTTTTTT. It translates to CATSPRDSLNEKLFF. Full variable domain (outside the CDR3, taken from reference TRBV15 and TRBJ1-4): DAMVIQNPRYQVTQFGKPVTLSCSQTLNHNVMYWYQQKSSQAPKLLFHYYDKDFNNEADTPDNFQSRRPNTSFCFLDIRSPGLGDTAMYLCATSPRDSLNEKLFFGSGTQLSVL.

The chain recombines TRBV5-1 with TRBJ2-1; D ambiguous. Trimming pared 2 bases from V and 8 bases from J, leaving 14 bases between. From germline, CDR1 is SGHRS and CDR2 YFSETQ. This CDR3 has 14 residues. The CDR3 here is CASSFSVQFDEQFF. DNA for the CDR3: TGCGCCAGCAGCTTCTCGGTACAGTTCGATGAGCAGTTCTTC.

The V call is TRBV5-1, the J call TRBJ2-7; D might be TRBD1 (7 bases). From germline, CDR1 is SGHRS and CDR2 YFSETQ. Trimming stripped 4 bases from V and 6 bases from J, with 17 bases between. The CDR3 runs 14 residues. The CDR3 sequence: CASSLRTGGSEQYF. In DNA, the CDR3 is TGCGCCAGCAGCCTAAGGACAGGAGGGAGCGAGCAGTACTTC.

This chain joins TRBV11-3 and TRBJ1-1, with D possibly matching TRBD1 (5 bases). The CDR3 is 13 amino acids. Germline CDR1 is SGHNT and CDR2 is YENEEA. Trimming pared 5 bases from V and 3 bases from J, leaving 10 bases between. The CDR3 loop reads CASSMGTDTEAFF. The CDR3 region has the DNA TGTGCCAGCAGCATGGGGACCGACACTGAAGCTTTCTTT.

This chain joins TRBV13 and TRBJ1-4; 8 bases align to TRBD1. The CDR3 has 14 amino acids. Germline V gene lookup returns CDR1 PRHDT and CDR2 FYEKMQ (reference sequence). J gave up 8 bases and V 4 bases, and 6 bases lay outside the gene matches. For the CDR3, the DNA is TGTGCCAGCAGCTCGACAGGGGTACTGGAAAAACTGTTTTTT. It codes for CASSSTGVLEKLFF.

V gene TRBV18 combines with J gene TRBJ1-4; 7 nucleotides agree with TRBD1. J was trimmed by 3 bases and V by 3 bases; bases with no gene match: 4. Germline lookup yields CDR1 KGHSH and CDR2 LQKENI. This CDR3 region has 15 residues. The CDR3 here is CASSPGTAANEKLFF. CDR3 nucleotides: TGTGCCAGCTCACCCGGGACAGCCGCTAATGAAAAACTGTTTTTT.

This chain connects TRBV25-1 to TRBJ1-1, with 8 bases matching TRBD1. Trimming removed 0 bases from V and 7 bases from J; junction bases left unmatched: 1. Germline V gene data show CDR1 as MGHDK and CDR2 as SYGVNS. This CDR3 has 13 residues. CDR3 protein: CASSEYRGLEAFF. The CDR3 DNA reads TGTGCCAGCAGTGAATACAGGGGGCTTGAAGCTTTCTTT.

V and J are TRBV30 and TRBJ1-1; D call uncertain. CDR3 length equals 12 residues. Germline values: CDR1 GTSNPN, CDR2 SVGIG (reference sequence). Trimming removed 3 bases from V and 2 bases from J, with 7 bases in between. CDR3 in DNA: TGTGCCTGGAGCTGGGCTAACACTGAAGCTTTCTTT. This codes for CAWSWANTEAFF.

The chain recombines TRBV6-5 with TRBJ2-2; TRBD2 agrees at 7 bases. This CDR3 has 15 residues. V lost 7 bases and J lost 1; bases outside the gene matches: 6. Germline assignment: CDR1 MNHEY and CDR2 SVGAGI. In DNA, the CDR3 is TGTGCCAGCACCGGACGCGGGGGGAACACCGGGGAGCTGTTTTTT. The encoded protein is CASTGRGGNTGELFF.

This chain uses TRBV27 with TRBJ1-5; no clear D gene. CDR1 is MNHEY and CDR2 is SMNVEV in the germline V gene (reference sequence). This CDR3 has 16 residues. V was shortened by 5 bases and J by 4 bases, with 18 bases between the two germline ends. In DNA, the CDR3 is TGTGCCAGCAGTCCCCTCACCTCCCGGGGTAATCAGCCCCAGCATTTT. This codes for CASSPLTSRGNQPQHF.

The chain links TRBV7-9 to TRBJ2-7; 9 nucleotides match TRBD1. CDR3 size: 14 residues. The ends lost 6 bases at V and 3 bases at J; junction bases unmatched: 6. Germline V gene data show CDR1 as SEHNR and CDR2 as FQNEAQ (reference sequence). This chain's CDR3 is CASSSAGQGYEQYF. The CDR3 bases are TGTGCCAGCAGTTCTGCGGGACAGGGCTACGAGCAGTACTTC.

The chain has TRBV6-6 and TRBJ2-7, with TRBD2 identical over 10 bases. Per germline, CDR1 MNHNY and CDR2 SVGAGI (reference sequence). The V and J ends lost 7 bases and 6 bases, in that order; junction bases with no gene match: 15. This CDR3 comprises 16 residues. The CDR3 coding sequence is TGTGCCAGCACCCTCATGGCGCCTAGCGGGGGACTCGAGCAGTACTTC. Translated, it gives CASTLMAPSGGLEQYF.

The genes are TRBV6-5 and TRBJ2-2, with a weak D call TRBD2 (5 bases). CDR1 MNHEY and CDR2 SVGAGI come from the germline V gene. CDR3 length: 14 amino acids. The V and J ends lost 6 bases and 5 bases respectively, with 13 bases between them. The CDR3 spells CASRLLGGTGELFF. The CDR3 nucleotides are TGTGCCAGCAGATTATTGGGCGGGACCGGGGAGCTGTTTTTT.

The chain is built from TRBV20-1 and TRBJ2-1; TRBD2 is a possible D gene (5 bases). The germline V gene has CDR1 DFQATT and CDR2 SNEGSKA (reference sequence). The CDR3 runs to 11 residues. CDR3 in amino acids: CSGVNYNEQFF. Written as DNA, the CDR3 is TGCAGCGGGGTTAACTACAATGAGCAGTTCTTC.

The rearrangement joins TRBV28 to TRBJ1-2; D is unresolved. V gave up 3 bases and J gave up 6 bases, with 20 bases separating them. This CDR3 has 16 amino acids. Germline V gene data show CDR1 as MDHEN and CDR2 as SYDVKM. The CDR3 reads CASSFAGFFLGDGYTF. Written as DNA, the CDR3 is TGTGCCAGCAGTTTCGCGGGGTTCTTTCTTGGGGATGGCTACACCTTC.

As DNA, the CDR3 is TGCGCCAGCAGCCTGGCTACAGGGGGTTCACCCCTCCACTTT. Amino acids: CASSLATGGSPLHF. The chain couples TRBV5-1 to TRBJ1-6; 8 bases line up with TRBD1. The germline CDR1 and CDR2 sequences are SGHRS and YFSETQ. The CDR3 is 14 residues long. Trimming removed 4 bases from V and 9 bases from J; junction bases left unmatched: 6. The full variable domain, its missing parts supplied by reference TRBV5-1 and TRBJ1-6, is KAGVTQTPRYLIKTRGQQVTLSCSPISGHRSVSWYQQTPGQGLQFLFEYFSETQRNKGNFPGRFSGRQFSNSRSEMNVSTLELGDSALYLCASSLATGGSPLHFGNGTRLTVT.

The chain is built from TRBV7-9 and TRBJ2-1; 9 bases map to TRBD2. Unmatched junction bases numbered 11, after V lost 1 base and J lost 4 bases. CDR1 SEHNR and CDR2 FQNEAQ come from the germline V gene (reference sequence). The CDR3 consists of 18 residues. CDR3 DNA sequence: TGTGCCAGCAGCTTAGACGCGGGGGGGCCTGTCCAATACAATGAGCAGTTCTTC. This gives the protein CASSLDAGGPVQYNEQFF.

The chain employs TRBV7-2 and TRBJ1-2; D may be TRBD1 (5 bases). The CDR3 contains 13 residues. V was clipped by 3 bases and J by 4 bases, with 9 bases between them. CDR1 is SGHTA and CDR2 is FQGNSA in the germline V gene. Here the CDR3 reads CASSFDSLYGYTF. CDR3 coding DNA: TGTGCCAGCAGCTTTGACAGTCTCTATGGCTACACCTTC.

In its sample, this clone was seen once. V gene TRBV19 combines with J gene TRBJ1-2; 10 bases match TRBD1. The CDR3 length is 15 residues. CDR1 LNHDA and CDR2 SQIVND come from the germline V gene (reference sequence). Trimming removed 6 bases from V and 4 bases from J; junction bases left unmatched: 8. The CDR3 nucleotides are TGTGCCAGTAGCCGAGGGACAGGGGAGATCTATGGCTACACCTTC. This codes for CASSRGTGEIYGYTF.

The chain links TRBV11-1 to TRBJ2-5, with no clear D. Germline V lookup: CDR1 SGHAT, CDR2 FQDESV (reference sequence). V lost 2 bases and J lost 2, with 9 bases in between. The CDR3 has 14 residues. CDR3 loop: CASSLLTAQETQYF. In DNA form, the CDR3 reads TGTGCCAGCAGCTTATTAACAGCGCAAGAGACCCAGTACTTC. Full variable domain (outside the CDR3, taken from reference TRBV11-1 and TRBJ2-5): EAEVAQSPRYKITEKSQAVAFWCDPISGHATLYWYRQILGQGPELLVQFQDESVVDDSQLPKDRFSAERLKGVDSTLKIQPAELGDSAMYLCASSLLTAQETQYFGPGTRLLVL.

J is TRBJ2-7 and V is TRBV7-9; perhaps TRBD2 as D (6 bases). Trimming shortened V by 1 base and J by 5 bases, and 12 bases separated the two germline ends. The CDR3 length is 14 residues. Germline V gene lookup returns CDR1 SEHNR and CDR2 FQNEAQ (reference sequence). CDR3 protein: CASSLGAGINEQYF. The CDR3 DNA sequence: TGTGCCAGCAGCTTAGGGGCGGGGATTAACGAGCAGTACTTC.

V and J are TRBV30 and TRBJ2-2, with D perhaps matching TRBD1 or TRBD2 (5 bases each). The V end lost 4 bases, the J end lost 2 bases, and 17 bases lay between the germline ends. The CDR3 has 16 residues. Looked up from germline, CDR1 is GTSNPN and CDR2 is SVGIG (reference sequence). The CDR3, as DNA: TGTGCCTGGACCATGGGACGGATATCAAACACCGGGGAGCTGTTTTTT. This translates into CAWTMGRISNTGELFF.

The genes are TRBV19 and TRBJ2-2; 12 nucleotides agree with TRBD2. Germline CDR1 reads LNHDA; CDR2 reads SQIVND (reference sequence). With V trimmed by 1 base and J by 5 bases, 5 bases remained unmatched. The CDR3 sequence is 17 residues long. DNA of the CDR3: TGTGCCAGTAGTATAGTCCTAGCGGGGGGGCGTACCGGGGAGCTGTTTTTT. This translates into CASSIVLAGGRTGELFF.

The chain joins TRBV27 to TRBJ2-1; D gene uncertain. Germline loops: CDR1 MNHEY, CDR2 SMNVEV (reference sequence). The CDR3 is 13 amino acids. V dropped 0 bases and J dropped 8 bases, with 8 bases sitting between them. The CDR3 sequence: CASSLSEADEQFF. CDR3 bases: TGTGCCAGCAGTTTATCGGAAGCAGATGAGCAGTTCTTC.

The V and J genes are TRBV30 and TRBJ1-5; 10 positions agree with TRBD1. With V trimmed by 3 bases and J by 6 bases, 5 bases remained unmatched. The CDR3 runs 14 residues. The germline V gene encodes CDR1 GTSNPN and CDR2 SVGIG (reference sequence). The CDR3 here is CAWSGQGGRQPQHF. For the CDR3, the DNA is TGTGCCTGGAGCGGACAGGGGGGGCGTCAGCCCCAGCATTTT.

CDR3 residues: CASSLREGGVTEAFF. In DNA, the CDR3 is TGCGCCAGCAGCTTAAGAGAGGGGGGCGTCACTGAAGCTTTCTTT. J is TRBJ1-1 and V is TRBV5-1; D might be TRBD1 (6 bases). Trimming left V 2 bases short and J 4 bases short, with 15 bases between. CDR1 SGHRS and CDR2 YFSETQ come from the germline V gene. CDR3 size: 15 residues.

The chain employs TRBV4-1 and TRBJ1-2; no definite D call. Looked up from germline, CDR1 is MGHRA and CDR2 is YSYEKL. The V end lost 0 bases, the J end lost 6 bases, and 17 bases lay between the germline ends. The CDR3 extends over 16 amino acids. The CDR3 loop is CASSQDGSQILHGYTF. The CDR3 region has the DNA TGCGCCAGCAGCCAAGATGGGAGTCAGATCCTCCATGGCTACACCTTC.

The rearrangement uses TRBV12-5 and TRBJ2-5; a possible D gene is TRBD1 (5 bases). Per germline, CDR1 LGHNT and CDR2 FRNRAP. The V end lost 1 base, the J end lost 1 base, and 7 bases lay between the germline ends. This CDR3 is built from 14 residues. The CDR3 here is CASGLDRTQETQYF. The CDR3 DNA reads as TGTGCTAGTGGTTTGGACAGGACCCAAGAGACCCAGTACTTC.

This clone was counted between two and nine times. This chain links TRBV10-3 with TRBJ2-7; D is undetermined. V lost 2 bases, J lost 4 bases, and 6 bases lay in between. The CDR3 is 12 amino acids. The germline gives CDR1 ENHRY, CDR2 SYGVKD. CDR3 bases: TGTGCCATCAGTGAGGTCTTGTACGAGCAGTACTTC. It encodes CAISEVLYEQYF.

The rearrangement links TRBV29-1 to TRBJ1-1; D may be TRBD1 (5 bases). Germline CDR1 reads SQVTM; CDR2 reads ANQGSEA. The CDR3 is made up of 12 amino acids. Trimming took off 4 bases at V and 5 bases at J, with 11 bases between the two ends. The CDR3 DNA is TGCAGCGTTGCCCGGGGGGATACTGAAGCTTTCTTT. Translated, it gives CSVARGDTEAFF. Full variable domain (rest looked up from reference TRBV29-1 and TRBJ1-1): SAVISQKPSRDICQRGTSLTIQCQVDSQVTMMFWYRQQPGQSLTLIATANQGSEATYESGFVIDKFPISRPNLTFSTLTVSNMSPEDSSIYLCSVARGDTEAFFGQGTRLTVV.

The J gene is TRBJ2-3, the V gene TRBV2; 13 nucleotides align to TRBD2. The CDR3 contains 15 residues. Germline V gene lookup returns CDR1 SNHLY and CDR2 FYNNEI. V dropped 6 bases and J dropped 4; count of bases not matched to a gene: 4. CDR3 nucleotides: TGTGCCAGCAGACTAGCGGGGGGGCCAGCAGATACGCAGTATTTT. Its protein is CASRLAGGPADTQYF.